Here is one T cell receptor (beta chain) with its context. Its antigen remains unknown. The sample originates from a study of CD8+ T cells in alopecia areata. Notes on the study in general: Patients showed less clear TCR sequence sharing than mice, possibly partly because of HLA diversity.

This CDR3 region has 16 residues. V gave up 5 bases and J gave up 1 base; unmatched junction bases: 8. Germline CDR1 MNHEY, CDR2 SMNVEV (reference sequence). RNA was extracted and reverse transcribed into cDNA as the sequencing template. Clones were read by immunoSEQ multiplex PCR, and TCRdb kept only the in-frame ones, dropping some. The sample carries roughly 92,000 clones, about two thirds recorded once. Treatment here: oral pan-JAK inhibitor, 5-10 mg twice daily. The gene calls are TRBV27 and TRBJ2-1, with 7 positions matching TRBD1. The receptor's source is a human donor with alopecia areata. The sequenced sample was CD8+ T cells sorted from blood, obtained at approximately week 45, from a patient treated with tofacitinib. CDR3 residues: CASSGWTGGSYNEQFF. The DNA of the CDR3 is TGTGCCAGCAGTGGATGGACAGGCGGGTCCTACAATGAGCAGTTCTTC.